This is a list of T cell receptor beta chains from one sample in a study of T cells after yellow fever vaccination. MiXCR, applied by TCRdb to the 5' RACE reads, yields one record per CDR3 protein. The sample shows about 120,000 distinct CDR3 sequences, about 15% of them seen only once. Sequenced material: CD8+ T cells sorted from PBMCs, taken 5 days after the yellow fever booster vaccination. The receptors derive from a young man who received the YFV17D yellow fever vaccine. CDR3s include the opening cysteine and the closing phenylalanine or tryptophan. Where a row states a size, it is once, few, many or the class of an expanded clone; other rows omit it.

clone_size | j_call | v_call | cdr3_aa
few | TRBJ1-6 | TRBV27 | CASGSSPLHF
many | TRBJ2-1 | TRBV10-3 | CAIGIRAGVEQFF
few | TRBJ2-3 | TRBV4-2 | CASSQEQADTQYF
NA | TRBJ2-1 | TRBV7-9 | CASSLVLGGSEQFF
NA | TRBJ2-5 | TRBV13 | CASSLGRSFPQETQYF
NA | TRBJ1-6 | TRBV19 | CASSMAGQGNSPLHF
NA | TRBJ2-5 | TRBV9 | CASSVGQGGQETQYF
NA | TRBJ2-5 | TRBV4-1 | CASSQETAFQETQYF
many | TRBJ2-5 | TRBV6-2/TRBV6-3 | CASSYLRAPETPYF
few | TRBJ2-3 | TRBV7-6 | CASSTSGGPSTDTQYF
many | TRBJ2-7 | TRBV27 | CASSLYGVTYEQYF
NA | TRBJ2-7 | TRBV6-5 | CASSYSTTSGDEQYF
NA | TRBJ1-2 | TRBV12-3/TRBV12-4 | CASSLAQLPSDYGYTF
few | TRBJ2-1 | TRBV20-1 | CSGTSGGPLNEQFF
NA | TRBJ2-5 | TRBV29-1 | CSALRTSGGKETQYF
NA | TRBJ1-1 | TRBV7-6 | CASSPTEANEAFF
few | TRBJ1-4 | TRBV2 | CASSEALHEKLFF
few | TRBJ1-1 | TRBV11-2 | CASSHPYGTEAFF
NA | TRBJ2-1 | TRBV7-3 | CASSFGANEQFF
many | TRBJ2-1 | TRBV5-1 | CASSTGTLNEQFF
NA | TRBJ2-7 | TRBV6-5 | CASSYSTNTYEQYF
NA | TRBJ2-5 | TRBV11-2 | CASSLVGRGSETQYF
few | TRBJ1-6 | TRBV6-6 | CASSPTRDTPEHYNSPLHF
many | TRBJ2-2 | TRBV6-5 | CASSYLKIVTWKNTGELFF
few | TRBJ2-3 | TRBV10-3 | CAISGRLAAYTDTQYF
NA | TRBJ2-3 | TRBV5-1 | CASSLERGTDTQYF
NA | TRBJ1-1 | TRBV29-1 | CSVDMTGLGAEAFF
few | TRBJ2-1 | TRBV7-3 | CASSSGQGNEQFF
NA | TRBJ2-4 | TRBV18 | CASSHREIAKNIQYF
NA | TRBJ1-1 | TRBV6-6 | CASSYPTDSGSNTEAFF
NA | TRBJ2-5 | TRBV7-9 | CASRPAGGQETQYF
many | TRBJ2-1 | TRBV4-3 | CASSQDEGFNEQFF
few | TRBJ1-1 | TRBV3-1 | CASSQALRSQEAFF
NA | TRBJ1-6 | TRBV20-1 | CSASRRSSYNSPLHF
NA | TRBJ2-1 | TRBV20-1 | CSARGSIHSYNEQFF
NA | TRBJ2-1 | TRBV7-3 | CASSLTGQGDYEQFF
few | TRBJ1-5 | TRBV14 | CASSLQNQPQHF
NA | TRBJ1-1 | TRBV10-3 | CAISESTGWEAFF
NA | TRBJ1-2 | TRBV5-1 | CASSWGGRQDYGYTF
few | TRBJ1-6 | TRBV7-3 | CASSSTGGSGSPLHF
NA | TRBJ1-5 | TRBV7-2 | CAVGMGYNQPQHF
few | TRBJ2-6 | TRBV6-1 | CASSTQLGPGANVLTF
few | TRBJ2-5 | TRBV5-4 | CASSLAWGQETQYF
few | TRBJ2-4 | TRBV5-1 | CASSLEPTSGAGDIQYF
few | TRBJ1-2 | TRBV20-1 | CSALDIWAYGYTF
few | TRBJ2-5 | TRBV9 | CASSVEEVSGAETQYF
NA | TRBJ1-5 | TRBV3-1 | CASSQDAGINQPQHF
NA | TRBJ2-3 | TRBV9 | CASTSDGRVDTQYF
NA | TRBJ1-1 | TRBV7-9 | CASSLRAAFF
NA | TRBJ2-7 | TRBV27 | CASSLSGLGEQYF
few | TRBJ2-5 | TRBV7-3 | CASSPSQGVGETQYF
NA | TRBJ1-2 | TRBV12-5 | CASGTGLIYGYTF
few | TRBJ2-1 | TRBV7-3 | CASSYGGWYNEQFF
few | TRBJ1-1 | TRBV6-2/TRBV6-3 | CATISGQTLYTEAFF
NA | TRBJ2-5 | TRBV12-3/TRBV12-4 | CAIQGGEFYQETQYF
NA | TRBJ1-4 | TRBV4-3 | CASSQGIGEKLFF
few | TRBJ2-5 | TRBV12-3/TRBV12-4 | CASKDRRETQYF
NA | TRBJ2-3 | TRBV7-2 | CASSTGFPGQMDYTQYF
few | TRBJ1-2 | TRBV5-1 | CASSWTGTDINYGYTF